This entry lists 15 T cell receptor beta chains sequenced from one sample in a study of cytotoxic CD8 clonotypes in ibrutinib-treated CLL. Sequenced by immunoSEQ multiplex PCR; TCRdb stores in-frame clones only, minus some. The sample consists of 15,000 to 20,000 clones, approximately 61% of them appearing once. Sequenced material: PBMCs, taken after 12 months of ibrutinib treatment. The receptors were gathered from a human donor with chronic lymphocytic leukemia.

Comment on this clone: Compared with germline, one end of the junction differs, possibly owing to a read error. The chain links TRBV7-7 to TRBJ2-5; D gene unclear. The CDR3 sequence is 14 residues long. Per the germline V gene, CDR1 is SSHAT and CDR2 is FNYEAQ (reference sequence). DNA for the CDR3: TGTGCTAGCAGCTTAGGTCCGATCCAAGAGACCCAGTACTTC. The encoded protein is CASSLGPIQETQYF.

The chain is built from TRBV11-2 and TRBJ1-5; 9 bases agree with TRBD1. Per germline, CDR1 SGHAT and CDR2 FQNNGV. This CDR3 region has 15 residues. With 1 base clipped from V and 7 bases from J, the junction kept 5 bases outside the gene matches. In DNA form, the CDR3 reads TGTGCCAGCAGCTTAGTGGGACAGGGTGGGCAGCCCCAGCATTTT. Translated, it gives CASSLVGQGGQPQHF.

The chain combines TRBV6-1 with TRBJ2-3; D ambiguous. Germline lookup yields CDR1 MNHNS and CDR2 SASEGT. Trimming removed 4 bases at V and 1 base at J, with 9 bases between. CDR3 size: 14 residues. The CDR3, as DNA: TGTGCCAGCAGTGGGTTGTCGGGCACAGATACGCAGTATTTT. Residues: CASSGLSGTDTQYF.

This clone was counted between two and nine times. The V gene is TRBV7-9, the J gene TRBJ1-5; D unclear. V lost 6 bases, J lost 5 bases, and 17 bases lay in between. Germline-derived CDR1 and CDR2 are SEHNR and FQNEAQ (reference sequence). This CDR3 is built from 15 residues. The CDR3, as DNA: TGTGCCAGCAGATATACAAGGGAACCCCATCAGCCCCAGCATTTT. Encoded protein: CASRYTREPHQPQHF.

The chain combines TRBV9 with TRBJ2-1; tentative D call: TRBD2 (5 bases). V lost 6 bases and J lost 1, with 11 bases in between. Germline V lookup: CDR1 SGDLS, CDR2 YYNGEE. The CDR3 length is 14 residues. The CDR3 loop is CASTSGMSYNEQFF. The CDR3 DNA sequence: TGTGCCAGCACCTCCGGGATGTCCTACAATGAGCAGTTCTTC.

V is TRBV7-8 and J is TRBJ1-2; perhaps TRBD1 as D (5 bases). Germline V gene sequence: CDR1 SGHVS, CDR2 FQNEAQ. Between the trimmed V and J ends, which lost 5 bases and 12 bases, there was a span of 13 bases. The CDR3 covers 11 residues. CDR3 sequence: CASSSSGGHTF. The CDR3 coding sequence is TGTGCCAGCAGCAGCTCGGGGGGTCACACCTTC.

This clone was detected a few times. This chain joins TRBV7-6 and TRBJ2-7, with TRBD2 matching 11 bases. The junction had 5 bases not matched to a gene; V was cut back by 4 bases and J by 3 bases. This CDR3 comprises 15 residues. The germline gives CDR1 SGHVS, CDR2 FNYEAQ. The CDR3 region is CASSSPTSGNYEQYF. In DNA form, the CDR3 reads TGTGCCAGCAGCTCCCCGACTAGCGGGAACTACGAGCAGTACTTC.

This clone has more than one count but fewer than ten. The chain's CDR3 is CASSFGTGEETQYF. CDR3 in DNA: TGCGCCAGCAGCTTCGGGACAGGGGAAGAGACCCAGTACTTC. The rearrangement joins TRBV5-1 to TRBJ2-5, with TRBD1 matching over 10 bases. The J segment lost 3 bases and the V segment lost 2 bases, leaving 1 base of the junction unmatched. This CDR3 has 14 residues. Germline V gene lookup returns CDR1 SGHRS and CDR2 YFSETQ.

V is TRBV5-4 and J is TRBJ2-3; no clear D. Germline V gene lookup returns CDR1 SGHNT and CDR2 YYREEE (reference sequence). The CDR3 extends over 15 amino acids. V was cut by 3 bases and J by 0 bases, with 11 bases left in between. The CDR3 loop reads CASSSPGGSTDTQYF. For the CDR3, the DNA is TGTGCCAGCAGCTCCCCGGGCGGTAGCACAGATACGCAGTATTTT.

V gene TRBV19 combines with J gene TRBJ2-7; the D is unclear. CDR3 length: 12 amino acids. The V end lost 10 bases, the J end lost 4 bases, and 14 bases lay between the germline ends. Per the germline V gene, CDR1 is LNHDA and CDR2 is SQIVND (reference sequence). The CDR3 DNA reads TGTGCCACAAGACAAGGGTCATACGAGCAGTACTTC. It translates to CATRQGSYEQYF.

The gene calls are TRBV10-1 and TRBJ2-1; D is perhaps TRBD2 (5 bases). The length of the CDR3 is 17 residues. V lost 2 bases, J lost 5 bases, and 19 bases lay in between. Germline V gene sequence: CDR1 WNHNN, CDR2 SYGVQD (reference sequence). CDR3 sequence reads: CASSEGRGGLRDNEQFF. CDR3 bases: TGCGCCAGCAGTGAGGGCCGCGGAGGACTCCGTGACAATGAGCAGTTCTTC.

The chain joins TRBV11-2 to TRBJ1-5; D might be TRBD1 (6 bases). Germline V gene sequence: CDR1 SGHAT, CDR2 FQNNGV. Trimming removed 6 bases from V and 2 bases from J, with 14 bases in between. The CDR3 extends over 15 amino acids. The CDR3 sequence: CASRGGGVGNQPQHF. The CDR3 DNA sequence: TGTGCCAGCAGAGGAGGGGGTGTGGGCAATCAGCCCCAGCATTTT.

This chain links TRBV13 with TRBJ2-1; 10 nucleotides match TRBD2. This CDR3 contains 16 residues. V shed 2 bases, J shed 4 bases, and the junction held 5 bases outside the gene matches. The V gene's germline CDR1 is PRHDT and CDR2 FYEKMQ (reference sequence). CDR3 DNA sequence: TGTGCCAGCAGCTTAATACTAGCGGGATATTACAATGAGCAGTTCTTC. Translation gives CASSLILAGYYNEQFF.

The chain recombines TRBV11-2 with TRBJ2-1, with 9 bases aligning to TRBD2. Germline V gene data show CDR1 as SGHAT and CDR2 as FQNNGV. V shed 1 base and J 8 bases; nucleotides not matched to a gene: 9. The CDR3 length is 16 residues. The DNA for the CDR3 is TGTGCCAGCAGCTTAGCGCTTGCGGGAGGGGTCCATGAGCAGTTCTTC. Translating it yields CASSLALAGGVHEQFF.

Notes on this clone: Within the sample, other DNA sequences also encode this same CDR3. The CDR3 nucleotides are TGTGCCAGCAGTGAGCCCAGGGGAGGCTACGAGCAGTACTTC. Amino acid sequence: CASSEPRGGYEQYF. The V and J genes are TRBV2 and TRBJ2-7, with D possibly called TRBD1 or TRBD2 (6 bases each). The CDR3 extends over 14 amino acids. Between the trimmed V and J ends, which lost 3 bases and 3 bases, there was a span of 12 bases. Germline lookup yields CDR1 SNHLY and CDR2 FYNNEI.